The 13 T cell receptor beta chains presented below share a single source sample, sequenced in a study of CXCR3-negative and CXCR3-positive naive CD8 T cells. Libraries were UMI-labeled 5' RACE TRB cDNA. One entry per CDR3 protein, without DNA, is what TCRdb gives after re-calling the 5' RACE reads. The listing records thousands of distinct CDR3 sequences. The sequenced sample consisted of naive CXCR3- CD8+ T cells from blood. Subset denoted: CD45RO-CCR7+CD27+CD95- naive CD8+ T cells lacking CXCR3 (TNR3-). Source of these receptors: a human donor in good health. Some clones in this sample may be carry-over from other donors' samples.

The V and J genes are TRBV15 and TRBJ2-5; TCRdb names TRBD2, which stays unverified in the absence of DNA. Germline assignment: CDR1 LNHNV and CDR2 YYDKDF (reference sequence). This CDR3 is built from 18 residues. CDR3 loop: CATSRVPIAREVGETQYF.

The chain couples TRBV6-5 to TRBJ2-1; TCRdb lists TRBD1, though no DNA is available to test this call. Germline CDR1 is MNHEY and CDR2 is SVGAGI. The CDR3 length is 14 residues. CDR3 region: CASSSGQGNNEQFF.

By frequency, this clonotype registers medium-sized. This CDR3 reads CASSDPGLASETQYF. V and J are TRBV2 and TRBJ2-5; TCRdb lists TRBD2, though no DNA is available to test this call. The CDR3 has 15 amino acids. CDR1 is SNHLY, CDR2 FYNNEI, per germline.

V is TRBV29-1 and J is TRBJ2-1; TCRdb calls TRBD2, which cannot be checked without DNA. The CDR3 is 15 residues long. The germline CDR1 and CDR2 sequences are SQVTM and ANQGSEA. The CDR3 reads CSVDGQGPSYNEQFF.

The chain combines TRBV20-1 with TRBJ1-1; the TCRdb call, TRBD1, lacks DNA for checking. Germline loops: CDR1 DFQATT, CDR2 SNEGSKA (reference sequence). CDR3 length: 15 residues. The CDR3 reads CSAQPPGQGDTEAFF.

The chain links TRBV27 to TRBJ2-2. The CDR3 sequence is 14 residues long. The germline gives CDR1 MNHEY, CDR2 SMNVEV (reference sequence). The CDR3 loop reads CASSLLGNTGELFF.

The chain is built from TRBV28 and TRBJ2-5; TCRdb's D call of TRBD1 is untestable without DNA. The CDR3 spans 14 residues. Germline CDR1 reads MDHEN; CDR2 reads SYDVKM. Here the CDR3 reads CASSSVAGEETQYF.

The chain carries TRBV29-1 and TRBJ2-7; without DNA, the TCRdb call of TRBD1 cannot be checked. Germline CDR1 SQVTM, CDR2 ANQGSEA. The CDR3 is 14 residues long. The CDR3 reads CSVTGQGGSYEQYF.

This chain uses TRBV29-1 with TRBJ2-7; TCRdb selects TRBD1, and the lack of DNA leaves this call unchecked. Per germline, CDR1 SQVTM and CDR2 ANQGSEA. This CDR3 has 11 residues. The CDR3 loop reads CSVKGGGEQYF.

J is TRBJ2-7 and V is TRBV29-1; TCRdb returns TRBD1, unconfirmable since there is no DNA. Germline V gene lookup returns CDR1 SQVTM and CDR2 ANQGSEA. CDR3 length: 11 residues. The CDR3 spells CSVERDYEQYF.

By frequency, this clonotype registers medium-sized. This chain connects TRBV3-1 to TRBJ2-3. This CDR3 is 16 amino acids long. Germline V gene data show CDR1 as LGHDT and CDR2 as YNNKEL (reference sequence). The CDR3 region is CASSQGRFSSTDTQYF.

According to its frequency, this clonotype is medium-sized. The chain has TRBV20-1 and TRBJ1-2. Looked up from germline, CDR1 is DFQATT and CDR2 is SNEGSKA (reference sequence). This CDR3 contains 11 residues. The CDR3 region is CSASLVGGYTF.

Its frequency marks this clonotype as medium-sized. The CDR3 protein is CASSLLFGGQGETQYF. This chain joins TRBV14 and TRBJ2-5; TCRdb picks TRBD1, but there is no DNA to check that call. The CDR3 extends over 16 amino acids. CDR1 is SGHDN and CDR2 is FVKESK in the germline V gene.